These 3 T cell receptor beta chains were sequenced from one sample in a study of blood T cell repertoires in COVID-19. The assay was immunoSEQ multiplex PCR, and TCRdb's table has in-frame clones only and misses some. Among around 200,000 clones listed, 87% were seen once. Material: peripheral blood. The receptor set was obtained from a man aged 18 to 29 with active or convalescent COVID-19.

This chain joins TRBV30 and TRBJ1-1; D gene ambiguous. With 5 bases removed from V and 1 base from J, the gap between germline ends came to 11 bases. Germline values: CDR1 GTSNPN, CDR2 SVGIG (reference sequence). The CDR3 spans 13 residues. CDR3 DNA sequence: TGTGCCTGGGGTGGTCGGAGGAACACTGAAGCTTTCTTT. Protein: CAWGGRRNTEAFF.

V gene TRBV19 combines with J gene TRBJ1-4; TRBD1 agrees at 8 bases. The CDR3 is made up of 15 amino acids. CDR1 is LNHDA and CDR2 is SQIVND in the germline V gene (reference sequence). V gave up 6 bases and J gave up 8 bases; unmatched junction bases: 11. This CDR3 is CASSRTGKEVEKLFF. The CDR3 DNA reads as TGTGCCAGTAGCCGGACAGGGAAGGAGGTGGAAAAACTGTTTTTT.

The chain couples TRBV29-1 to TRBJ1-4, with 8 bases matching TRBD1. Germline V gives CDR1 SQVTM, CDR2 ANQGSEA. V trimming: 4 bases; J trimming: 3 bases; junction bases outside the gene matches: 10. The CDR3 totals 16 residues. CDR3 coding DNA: TGCAGCGTTGGCGGGACAGGAGAGAATCCTAATGAAAAACTGTTTTTT. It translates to CSVGGTGENPNEKLFF.